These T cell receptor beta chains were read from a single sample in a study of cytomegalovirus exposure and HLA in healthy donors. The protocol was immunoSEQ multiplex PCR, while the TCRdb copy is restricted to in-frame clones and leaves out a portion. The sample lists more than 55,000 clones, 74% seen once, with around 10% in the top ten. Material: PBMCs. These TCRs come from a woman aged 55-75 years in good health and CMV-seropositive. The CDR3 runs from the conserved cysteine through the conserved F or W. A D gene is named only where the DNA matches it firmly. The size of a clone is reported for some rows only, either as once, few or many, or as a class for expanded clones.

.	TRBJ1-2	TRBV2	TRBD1	TGTGCCAGCAGACCCCGGACAGGGGGGGACTATGGCTACACCTTC	CASRPRTGGDYGYTF
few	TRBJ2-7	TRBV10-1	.	TGCGCCAGCAGTGAGTCGAGGTTAGCACGCGAGCAGTACTTC	CASSESRLAREQYF
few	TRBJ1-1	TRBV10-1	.	TGCGCCAGCAGTGAGGCTGGGAGGGACACTGAAGCTTTCTTT	CASSEAGRDTEAFF
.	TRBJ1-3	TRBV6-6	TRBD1	TGTGCCAGCAGGCTGACAGGGGATCAAAACACCATATATTTT	CASRLTGDQNTIYF
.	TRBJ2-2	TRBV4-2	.	TGTGCCAGCAGCCAAGAGGGACAATTTGACACCGGGGAGCTGTTTTTT	CASSQEGQFDTGELFF
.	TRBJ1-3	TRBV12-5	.	TGTGCTAGTGGTTTGGCAGGGGGAAACACCATATATTTT	CASGLAGGNTIYF
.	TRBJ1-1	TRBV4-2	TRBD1	TGTGCCAGCAGCCAACGGACAGGGCAGAACACTGAAGCTTTCTTT	CASSQRTGQNTEAFF
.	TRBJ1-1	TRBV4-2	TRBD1	TGTGCCAGCAGCCAACCAGGGGGCCCGACTGAAGCTTTCTTT	CASSQPGGPTEAFF
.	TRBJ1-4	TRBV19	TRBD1	TGTGCCAGTAGTTCGCCGGGACAGGCGGATGAAAAACTGTTTTTT	CASSSPGQADEKLFF
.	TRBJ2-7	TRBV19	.	TGTGCCAGTAGTATTGAGGGAGCGGTCTCCTACGAGCAGTACTTC	CASSIEGAVSYEQYF
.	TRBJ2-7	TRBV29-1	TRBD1	TGCAGCGTAACCGGGACAGGGGCCCACGAGCAGTACTTC	CSVTGTGAHEQYF
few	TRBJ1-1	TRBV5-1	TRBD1	TGCGCCAGCAGCTTGGTTGACAGGGGCGTCACTGAAGCTTTCTTT	CASSLVDRGVTEAFF
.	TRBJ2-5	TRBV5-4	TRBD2	TGTGCCAGCAGCTTTCCAGCTAGCGGCCAAGAGACCCAGTACTTC	CASSFPASGQETQYF
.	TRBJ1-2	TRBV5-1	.	TGCGCCAGCAGCTTGGCCCCCGGCCTAGACTATGGCTACACCTTC	CASSLAPGLDYGYTF
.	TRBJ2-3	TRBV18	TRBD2	TGTGCCAGCTCACATTCTAGCGGGTCCAGCACAGATACGCAGTATTTT	CASSHSSGSSTDTQYF
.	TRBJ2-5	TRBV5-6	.	TGTGCCAGCAGCAAAGACAGGAGAGAGACCCAGTACTTC	CASSKDRRETQYF
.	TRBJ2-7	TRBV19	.	TGTGCCAGTAGTATCGGGAGATTCTACGAGCAGTACTTC	CASSIGRFYEQYF